Presented here are 21 T cell receptor beta chains from one specimen sequenced in a study of blood T cell repertoires in COVID-19. Measured with immunoSEQ multiplex PCR; TCRdb has only the in-frame clones, and not every one. Of 340,000 or so clones in the sample, around 86% were seen once. Sequencing input: peripheral blood. The origin of the receptors is a man aged 45-65 years with active or convalescent COVID-19.

The chain is built from TRBV2 and TRBJ2-3, with TRBD1 as a possible D gene (5 bases). This CDR3 contains 13 residues. The V end lost 3 bases, the J end lost 2 bases, and 6 bases lay between the germline ends. The V gene's germline CDR1 is SNHLY and CDR2 FYNNEI. The CDR3 sequence is CASSETVTDTQYF. In DNA, the CDR3 is TGTGCCAGCAGTGAGACAGTCACAGATACGCAGTATTTT.

The chain combines TRBV2 with TRBJ1-4; D call uncertain. V lost 3 bases and J lost 7, with 3 bases in between. CDR1 is SNHLY and CDR2 is FYNNEI in the germline V gene. There are 11 residues in the CDR3. CDR3 loop: CASSDSEKLFF. The CDR3 DNA sequence: TGTGCCAGCAGTGACAGTGAAAAACTGTTTTTT.

J is TRBJ2-1 and V is TRBV6-2 or TRBV6-3; TRBD2 matches 7 bases. Per germline, CDR1 MNHEY and CDR2 SVGEGT. V dropped 4 bases and J dropped 0; count of bases not matched to a gene: 6. The CDR3 loop spans 16 amino acids. The chain's CDR3 is CASSSSGALSYNEQFF. CDR3 DNA: TGTGCCAGCAGTTCAAGCGGGGCGCTCTCCTACAATGAGCAGTTCTTC.

The chain has TRBV5-4 and TRBJ2-2; TRBD2 aligns across 15 bases. There are 17 residues in the CDR3. The germline V gene has CDR1 SGHNT and CDR2 YYREEE (reference sequence). After removal of 4 bases from V and 4 bases from J, the junction contained 5 bases not matched to a gene. The CDR3 sequence is CASSPGLAGGVTGELFF. In DNA, the CDR3 is TGTGCCAGCAGCCCAGGACTAGCGGGGGGGGTCACCGGGGAGCTGTTTTTT.

This sequence joins TRBV18 and TRBJ1-2; no reliable D call. Trimming cost V 1 base and J 5 bases, with 14 bases left between them. The V gene's germline CDR1 is KGHSH and CDR2 LQKENI. CDR3 length: 15 residues. The CDR3 nucleotides read TGTGCCAGCTCACCACGAAATGAAGGGAGTTATGGCTACACCTTC. Residues: CASSPRNEGSYGYTF.

The chain recombines TRBV24-1 with TRBJ1-1; possible D gene TRBD1, 6 bases. Trimming removed 8 bases at V and 7 bases at J, with 10 bases between. Germline V lookup: CDR1 KGHDR, CDR2 SFDVKD. The CDR3 loop spans 11 amino acids. The CDR3 region is CATTQGFEAFF. CDR3 bases: TGTGCCACCACCCAGGGGTTTGAAGCTTTCTTT.

J is TRBJ1-6 and V is TRBV2, with D hard to call. Germline V gene sequence: CDR1 SNHLY, CDR2 FYNNEI. The CDR3 runs to 16 residues. Trimming shortened V by 5 bases and J by 5 bases, and 16 bases separated the two germline ends. CDR3 in DNA: TGTGCCAGCAGTTATCGGGATCAAAAGGATAATTCACCCCTCCACTTT. Protein product: CASSYRDQKDNSPLHF.

The gene calls are TRBV7-9 and TRBJ1-1; D ambiguous. Germline CDR1 SEHNR, CDR2 FQNEAQ (reference sequence). There are 15 residues in the CDR3. Trimming removed 0 bases from V and 0 bases from J, with 8 bases in between. In nucleotides, the CDR3 is TGTGCCAGCAGCTTAGCGCCCGGGGTGAACACTGAAGCTTTCTTT. Its translation is CASSLAPGVNTEAFF. Based on the CDR3 plus reference TRBV7-9 and TRBJ1-1, the full variable domain is DTGVSQNPRHKITKRGQNVTFRCDPISEHNRLYWYRQTLGQGPEFLTYFQNEAQLEKSRLLSDRFSAERPKGSFSTLEIQRTEQGDSAMYLCASSLAPGVNTEAFFGQGTRLTVV.

The chain joins TRBV5-4 to TRBJ2-3; 10 bases are shared with TRBD2. Germline CDR1 and CDR2: SGHNT and YYREEE (reference sequence). There are 16 residues in the CDR3. V lost 4 bases, J lost 1 base, and 6 bases stayed unmatched. The CDR3 loop is CASSQPSGGGTDTQYF. In nucleotides, the CDR3 is TGTGCCAGCAGCCAACCGAGCGGGGGGGGCACAGATACGCAGTATTTT.

The V and J genes are TRBV7-4 and TRBJ1-5; TRBD1 might be the D (6 bases). Germline CDR1 and CDR2: SGHVT and SQSDAQ. Trimming took off 3 bases at V and 5 bases at J, with 26 bases between the two ends. The CDR3 contains 19 residues. In DNA form, the CDR3 reads TGTGCCAGCAGCTTCCCAGTCCCCCGAAAGAAGAACAGGGATCAGCCCCAGCATTTT. This encodes CASSFPVPRKKNRDQPQHF.

This chain links TRBV30 with TRBJ1-6; 9 bases agree with TRBD1. CDR1 and CDR2 from the germline V gene are GTSNPN and SVGIG (reference sequence). The J segment lost 8 bases and the V segment lost 1 base, leaving 0 bases of the junction unmatched. The CDR3 runs to 13 residues. Here the CDR3 DNA reads TGTGCCTGGAGTGGGACAGGGGATTCACCCCTCCACTTT. Encoded protein: CAWSGTGDSPLHF.

The chain joins TRBV9 to TRBJ2-1, with TRBD2 identical over 7 bases. This CDR3 has 15 residues. Trimming at V came to 0 bases and at J to 7 bases, leaving 7 bases not matched to a gene. The germline V gene encodes CDR1 SGDLS and CDR2 YYNGEE. DNA for the CDR3: TGTGCCAGCAGCGTAGGGGGAGGGCTGATGAATGAGCAGTTCTTC. As protein: CASSVGGGLMNEQFF.

This clone was seen once. The CDR3, as DNA: TGTGCCAGCACCCCTGACAGGGGCCTTCTGGCTTTCTTT. It codes for CASTPDRGLLAFF. This chain connects TRBV28 to TRBJ1-1; 8 bases map to TRBD1. The CDR3 has 13 amino acids. V trimming: 7 bases; J trimming: 11 bases; junction bases outside the gene matches: 12. Per germline, CDR1 MDHEN and CDR2 SYDVKM.

The rearrangement uses TRBV28 and TRBJ1-1; possibly TRBD1 for D (6 bases). Germline CDR1 reads MDHEN; CDR2 reads SYDVKM. This CDR3 has 13 amino acids. V lost 8 bases and J 4 bases, leaving 14 bases between the germline ends. CDR3 DNA: TGTGCCAGCCTGGCCCAGGGGAGCACTGAAGCTTTCTTT. It codes for CASLAQGSTEAFF.

The rearrangement joins TRBV5-1 to TRBJ1-5; TRBD1 agrees at 8 bases. V was pared by 2 bases and J by 4 bases, with 14 bases of the junction left unmatched. The CDR3 covers 18 residues. In germline, CDR1 is SGHRS, CDR2 YFSETQ. This CDR3 is CASSLRPAGTGTNQPQHF. DNA of the CDR3: TGCGCCAGCAGCTTACGACCGGCCGGGACAGGAACAAATCAGCCCCAGCATTTT.

The chain uses TRBV4-2 and TRBJ2-5, with 14 bases lining up with TRBD2. CDR3 length: 20 amino acids. The germline V gene has CDR1 LGHNA and CDR2 YNFKEQ. V lost 1 base to trimming and J lost 5 bases; unmatched junction nucleotides: 15. The CDR3: CASSQGEETSGGAYFETQYF. The CDR3 DNA follows: TGTGCCAGCAGCCAAGGGGAAGAGACTAGCGGGGGGGCATATTTTGAGACCCAGTACTTC.

The V and J genes are TRBV12-5 and TRBJ2-5; D gene unclear. The CDR3 has 16 residues. Trimming stripped 2 bases from V and 0 bases from J, with 13 bases between. Looked up from germline, CDR1 is LGHNT and CDR2 is FRNRAP. This CDR3 reads CASGLTGMSNQETQYF. CDR3 nucleotides: TGTGCTAGTGGTTTGACGGGTATGTCCAACCAAGAGACCCAGTACTTC.

The chain uses TRBV3-1 (or the pseudogene TRBV3-2) and TRBJ2-1, with 11 positions matching TRBD2. The germline V gene encodes CDR1 LGHDT and CDR2 YNNKEL (reference sequence). This CDR3 region has 16 residues. V shed 5 bases, J shed 9 bases, and the junction held 12 bases outside the gene matches. CDR3 amino acids: CASSWLIAGGPVEQFF. The CDR3 DNA follows: TGTGCCAGCAGCTGGTTAATAGCGGGAGGGCCGGTTGAGCAGTTCTTC.

The chain joins TRBV6-1 to TRBJ1-4; D call uncertain. Trimming removed 2 bases from V and 8 bases from J, with 9 bases in between. This CDR3 has 13 amino acids. In germline, CDR1 is MNHNS, CDR2 SASEGT. The CDR3 DNA reads TGTGCCAGCAGTGAATTCGGTCGGGAAAAACTGTTTTTT. This codes for CASSEFGREKLFF.

The V call is TRBV7-6, the J call TRBJ2-1; D is unclear. This CDR3 has 15 amino acids. The ends were cut back, 5 bases at V and 1 base at J, with 12 bases in the middle. Germline V lookup: CDR1 SGHVS, CDR2 FNYEAQ. The CDR3 sequence: CASSLRSKSYNEQFF. CDR3 nucleotide sequence: TGTGCCAGCAGCCTGCGATCCAAATCCTACAATGAGCAGTTCTTC.

The rearrangement links TRBV28 to TRBJ1-1; possibly TRBD1 for D (6 bases). CDR1 is MDHEN, CDR2 SYDVKM, per germline. V lost 6 bases and J 8 bases, leaving 10 bases between the germline ends. CDR3 length: 11 residues. CDR3 DNA: TGTGCCAGCAGCCTCGACAGGGAAGCTTTCTTT. This codes for CASSLDREAFF.